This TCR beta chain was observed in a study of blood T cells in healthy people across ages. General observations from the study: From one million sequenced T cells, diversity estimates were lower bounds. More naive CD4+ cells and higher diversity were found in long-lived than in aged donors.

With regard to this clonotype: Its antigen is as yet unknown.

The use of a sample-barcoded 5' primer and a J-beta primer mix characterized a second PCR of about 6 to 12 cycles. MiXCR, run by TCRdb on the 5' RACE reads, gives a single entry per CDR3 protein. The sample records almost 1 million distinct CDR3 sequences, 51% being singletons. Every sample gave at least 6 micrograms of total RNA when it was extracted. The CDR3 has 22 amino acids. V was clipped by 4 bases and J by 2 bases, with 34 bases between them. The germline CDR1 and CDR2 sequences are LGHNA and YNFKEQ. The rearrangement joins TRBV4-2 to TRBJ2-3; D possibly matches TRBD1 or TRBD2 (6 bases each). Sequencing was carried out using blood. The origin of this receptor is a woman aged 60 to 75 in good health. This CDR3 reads CASSLPGVGGAGTADYTDTQYF. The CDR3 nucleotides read TGTGCCAGCAGCCTCCCAGGGGTCGGGGGCGCGGGGACGGCGGACTACACAGATACGCAGTATTTT.